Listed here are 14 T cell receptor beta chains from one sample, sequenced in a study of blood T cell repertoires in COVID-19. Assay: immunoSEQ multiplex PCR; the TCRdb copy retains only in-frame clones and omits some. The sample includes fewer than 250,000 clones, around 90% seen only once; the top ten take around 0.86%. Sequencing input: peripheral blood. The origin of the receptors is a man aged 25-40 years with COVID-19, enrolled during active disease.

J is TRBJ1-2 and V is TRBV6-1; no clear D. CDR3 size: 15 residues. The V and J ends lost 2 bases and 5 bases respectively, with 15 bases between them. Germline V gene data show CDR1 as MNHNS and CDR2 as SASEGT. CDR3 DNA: TGTGCCAGCAGTGAAATCGCGGGTCCGTTATATGGCTACACCTTC. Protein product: CASSEIAGPLYGYTF.

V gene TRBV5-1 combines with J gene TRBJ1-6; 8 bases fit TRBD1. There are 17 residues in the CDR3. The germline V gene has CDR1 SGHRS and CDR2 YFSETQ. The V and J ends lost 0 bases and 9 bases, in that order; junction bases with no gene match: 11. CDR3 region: CASSLGGTGGEGSPLHF. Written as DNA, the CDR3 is TGCGCCAGCAGCTTGGGGGGTACAGGGGGAGAAGGTTCACCCCTCCACTTT. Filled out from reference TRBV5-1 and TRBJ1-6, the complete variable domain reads KAGVTQTPRYLIKTRGQQVTLSCSPISGHRSVSWYQQTPGQGLQFLFEYFSETQRNKGNFPGRFSGRQFSNSRSEMNVSTLELGDSALYLCASSLGGTGGEGSPLHFGNGTRLTVT.

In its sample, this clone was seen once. CDR3 bases: TGTGCCAGCAGTCTTCAACAGGGTTACGAGCAGTACTTC. It specifies CASSLQQGYEQYF. The V gene is TRBV5-4, the J gene TRBJ2-7; weak D call: TRBD1 (6 bases). The CDR3 runs to 13 residues. With 5 bases removed from V and 4 bases from J, the gap between germline ends came to 13 bases. In germline, CDR1 is SGHNT, CDR2 YYREEE (reference sequence).

CDR3 DNA sequence: TGTGCCATCAGTGACAGGGGGAGACAGGGAAACACCATATATTTT. Protein product: CAISDRGRQGNTIYF. The gene calls are TRBV10-3 and TRBJ1-3, with 7 bases aligning to TRBD1. This CDR3 has 15 residues. With 3 bases clipped from V and 4 bases from J, the junction kept 6 bases outside the gene matches. CDR1 and CDR2 from the germline V gene are ENHRY and SYGVKD.

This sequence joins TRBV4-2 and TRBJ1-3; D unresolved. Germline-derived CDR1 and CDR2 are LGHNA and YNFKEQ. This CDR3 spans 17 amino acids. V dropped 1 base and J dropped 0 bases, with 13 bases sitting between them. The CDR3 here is CASSQVFGRSSGNTIYF. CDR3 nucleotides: TGTGCCAGCAGCCAAGTTTTCGGCCGGAGCTCTGGAAACACCATATATTTT.

This CDR3 reads CASSLAGRETQYF. The CDR3 coding sequence is TGTGCCAGCAGCTTGGCAGGCCGGGAGACCCAGTACTTC. J is TRBJ2-5 and V is TRBV7-2; D call uncertain. The V and J ends lost 3 bases and 5 bases respectively, with 10 bases between them. Germline V lookup: CDR1 SGHTA, CDR2 FQGNSA. This CDR3 has 13 amino acids. Full variable domain (rest looked up from reference TRBV7-2 and TRBJ2-5): GAGVSQSPSNKVTEKGKDVELRCDPISGHTALYWYRQSLGQGLEFLIYFQGNSAPDKSGLPSDRFSAERTGGSVSTLTIQRTQQEDSAVYLCASSLAGRETQYFGPGTRLLVL.

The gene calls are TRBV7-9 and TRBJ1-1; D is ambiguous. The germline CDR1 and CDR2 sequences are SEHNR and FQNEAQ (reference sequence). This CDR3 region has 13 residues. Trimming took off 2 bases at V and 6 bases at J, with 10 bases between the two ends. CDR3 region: CASSLSGAPEAFF. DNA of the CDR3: TGTGCCAGCAGCTTAAGTGGTGCGCCTGAAGCTTTCTTT.

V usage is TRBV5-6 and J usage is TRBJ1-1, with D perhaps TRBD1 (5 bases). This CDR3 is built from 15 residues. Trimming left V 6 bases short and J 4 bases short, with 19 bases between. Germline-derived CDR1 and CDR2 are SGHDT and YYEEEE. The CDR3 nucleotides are TGTGCCAGCAATGTTCAGGGCCTCGGGAGCACTGAAGCTTTCTTT. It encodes CASNVQGLGSTEAFF. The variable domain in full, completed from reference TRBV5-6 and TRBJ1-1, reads DAGVTQSPTHLIKTRGQQVTLRCSPKSGHDTVSWYQQALGQGPQFIFQYYEEEERQRGNFPDRFSGHQFPNYSSELNVNALLLGDSALYLCASNVQGLGSTEAFFGQGTRLTVV.

The CDR3 loop is CASSFTGIGSLDYGYTF. Here the CDR3 DNA reads TGCGCCAGCAGCTTTACAGGTATCGGATCTCTGGACTATGGCTACACCTTC. The chain recombines TRBV5-1 with TRBJ1-2, with D possibly matching TRBD1 (5 bases). The CDR3 is made up of 17 amino acids. The V gene lost 2 bases and the J gene lost 3 bases, with 20 bases spanning the gap. CDR1 is SGHRS and CDR2 is YFSETQ in the germline V gene.

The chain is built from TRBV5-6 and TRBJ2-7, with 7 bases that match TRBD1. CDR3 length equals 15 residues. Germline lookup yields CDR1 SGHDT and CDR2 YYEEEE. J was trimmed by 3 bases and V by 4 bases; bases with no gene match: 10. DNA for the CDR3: TGTGCCAGCAGCCCCGACAGGGTTGGTGTCTACGAGCAGTACTTC. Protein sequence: CASSPDRVGVYEQYF.

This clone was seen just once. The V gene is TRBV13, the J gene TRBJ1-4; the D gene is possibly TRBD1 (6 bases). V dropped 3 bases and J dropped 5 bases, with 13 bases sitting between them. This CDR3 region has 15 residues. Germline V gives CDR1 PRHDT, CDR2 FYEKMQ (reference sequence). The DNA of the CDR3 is TGTGCCAGCAGCTTGCGGACAGTAGGGAATGAAAAACTGTTTTTT. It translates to CASSLRTVGNEKLFF.

The CDR3 nucleotides are TGTGCCAGCAGCGTAGGGAGCGGGGCGAGCACAGATACGCAGTATTTT. Residues: CASSVGSGASTDTQYF. The genes are TRBV9 and TRBJ2-3, with 7 bases identical to TRBD2. This CDR3 is 16 amino acids long. V was pared by 0 bases and J by 0 bases, with 4 bases of the junction left unmatched. In germline, CDR1 is SGDLS, CDR2 YYNGEE.

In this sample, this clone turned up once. CDR3 amino acids: CASSESSVGLSNQPQHF. The CDR3 DNA reads TGCGCCAGCAGTGAGTCGAGCGTGGGACTGAGCAATCAGCCCCAGCATTTT. This sequence joins TRBV10-2 and TRBJ1-5, with D perhaps matching TRBD1 (5 bases). Deletions cut 0 bases from V and 1 base from J, with 13 bases between. Germline CDR1 is WSHSY and CDR2 is SAAADI. This CDR3 is 17 amino acids long.

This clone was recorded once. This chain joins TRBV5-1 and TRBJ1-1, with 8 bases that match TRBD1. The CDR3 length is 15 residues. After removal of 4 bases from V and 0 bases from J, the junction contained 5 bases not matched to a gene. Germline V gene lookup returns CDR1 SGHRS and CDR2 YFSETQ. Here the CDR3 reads CASSPETGVNTEAFF. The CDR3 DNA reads TGCGCCAGCAGCCCGGAGACAGGGGTGAACACTGAAGCTTTCTTT.